The 29 T cell receptor beta chains given below trace back to one sample, sequenced in a study of T cells in Graves' hyperthyroidism and ophthalmopathy (dated by TCRdb to between 2017 and 2020). The library was generated by multiplex PCR. TCRdb shows the sequencer as Illumina HiSeq 2000. The TCR beta CDR3 regions were amplified from the RNA transcripts. The first round of RT-PCR for the TCR CDR3 was performed with the HTBI primer set and the Qiagen OneStep RT-PCR kit. TCRdb trimmed public reads at Q25 via fastp, called clones via MiXCR and kept in-frame beta chains. Under each unique CDR3 protein, matching rows form one entry showing the most common genes and DNA. For this sample there are around 700,000 distinct CDR3 sequences; under 20% appear just once. Roughly 17% of the sample rests with the top ten. Sequencing was performed on blood. Receptors originate from a woman aged 50 to 65 with Graves' hyperthyroidism that later progressed to Graves' ophthalmopathy.

This clonotype was recorded many times. The chain recombines TRBV2 with TRBJ2-5; possibly TRBD2 for D (6 bases). Trimming removed 7 bases at V and 1 base at J, with 13 bases between. Germline assignment: CDR1 SNHLY and CDR2 FYNNEI. The CDR3 loop spans 14 amino acids. The chain's CDR3 is CASTLGGVQETQYF. The CDR3 nucleotides are TGTGCCAGCACCCTTGGAGGGGTCCAAGAGACCCAGTACTTC.

The genes are TRBV11-2 and TRBJ1-2; 9 bases align to TRBD1. The trim removed 3 bases at V and 3 bases at J, leaving 5 bases unmatched. The germline gives CDR1 SGHAT, CDR2 FQNNGV. The CDR3 totals 15 residues. The CDR3 nucleotides read TGTGCCAGCAGCTTTACAGGGGGCCCATACTATGGCTACACCTTC. Translation: CASSFTGGPYYGYTF.

This clonotype was seen a few times. The chain carries TRBV6-1 and TRBJ2-2, with TRBD1 matching over 9 bases. The CDR3 consists of 16 residues. The germline V gene has CDR1 MNHNS and CDR2 SASEGT. The ends lost 5 bases at V and 5 bases at J; junction bases unmatched: 9. The CDR3 here is CASSTSGTGLTGELFF. The DNA of the CDR3 is TGTGCCAGCAGTACGTCCGGGACAGGGTTAACCGGGGAGCTGTTTTTT.

This clonotype was seen a handful of times. The chain combines TRBV7-2 with TRBJ1-5; perhaps TRBD1 as D (5 bases). Germline assignment: CDR1 SGHTA and CDR2 FQGNSA. The length of the CDR3 is 15 residues. Trimming removed 1 base at V and 6 bases at J, with 13 bases between. CDR3 residues: CASSLVIGVGQPQHF. The DNA of the CDR3 is TGTGCCAGCAGCTTAGTGATAGGGGTCGGTCAGCCCCAGCATTTT.

This clonotype was counted many times. This chain connects TRBV20-1 to TRBJ1-5, with TRBD1 matching over 7 bases. The CDR3 is 14 residues long. Germline values: CDR1 DFQATT, CDR2 SNEGSKA (reference sequence). J was trimmed by 1 base and V by 3 bases; bases with no gene match: 3. CDR3 sequence (DNA): TGCAGTGCTAGGTTGGGACAGAGCAATCAGCCCCAGCATTTT. It yields the protein CSARLGQSNQPQHF.

Points on this clonotype: A read error may be the cause here, since a much bigger clone is one base away. The gene calls are TRBV3-1 and TRBJ2-5; 8 positions match TRBD2. The CDR3 loop spans 17 amino acids. V trimming: 3 bases; J trimming: 2 bases; junction bases outside the gene matches: 11. From germline, CDR1 is LGHDT and CDR2 YNNKEL (reference sequence). The CDR3 sequence: CASSHSDGTRWQETQYF. The CDR3 DNA sequence: TGTGCCAGCAGCCATTCAGACGGGACTAGGTGGCAAGAGACCCAGTACTTC.

The sample holds a few counts of this clonotype. The J gene is TRBJ1-5, the V gene TRBV19, with D possibly being TRBD1 (6 bases). Germline V lookup: CDR1 LNHDA, CDR2 SQIVND (reference sequence). The CDR3 sequence is 18 residues long. V lost 4 bases and J 4 bases, leaving 23 bases between the germline ends. In DNA, the CDR3 is TGTGCCAGTAGTAAAGGTGCCTTCGGGGGGCTAGAGAATCAGCCCCAGCATTTT. Its translation: CASSKGAFGGLENQPQHF.

This clonotype was found a few times. The gene calls are TRBV12-3 or TRBV12-4 and TRBJ2-4; possible D gene TRBD1, 6 bases. Trimming took off 4 bases at V and 1 base at J, with 14 bases between the two ends. The CDR3 runs to 16 residues. The CDR3 loop reads CASSSTGQGAKNIQYF. The CDR3 nucleotides read TGTGCCAGCAGTTCCACAGGGCAGGGGGCCAAAAACATTCAGTACTTC.

The chain is built from TRBV14 and TRBJ2-1; 11 bases align to TRBD1. The trim removed 3 bases at V and 4 bases at J, leaving 5 bases unmatched. Per the germline V gene, CDR1 is SGHDN and CDR2 is FVKESK. The length of the CDR3 is 16 residues. CDR3 loop: CASSQWDRGLYNEQFF. CDR3 in DNA: TGTGCCAGCAGCCAGTGGGACAGGGGGTTATACAATGAGCAGTTCTTC.

This clonotype was found many times. The CDR3, as DNA: TGTGCCAGCAGTCGTCGACCGGGACTAGAGGGGCATGAGCAGTTCTTC. Its translation: CASSRRPGLEGHEQFF. The J gene is TRBJ2-1, the V gene TRBV2; the match to TRBD2 covers 8 bases. Germline V gene lookup returns CDR1 SNHLY and CDR2 FYNNEI. Trimming at V came to 5 bases and at J to 8 bases, leaving 14 bases not matched to a gene. This CDR3 region has 16 residues. The full variable domain, rest sourced from reference TRBV2 and TRBJ2-1, is EPEVTQTPSHQVTQMGQEVILRCVPISNHLYFYWYRQILGQKVEFLVSFYNNEISEKSEIFDDQFSVERPDGSNFTLKIRSTKLEDSAMYFCASSRRPGLEGHEQFFGPGTRLTVL.

This clonotype was counted a few times. V usage is TRBV7-6 and J usage is TRBJ2-4; TRBD1 agrees at 7 bases. The CDR3 is 15 residues long. Trimming at V came to 5 bases and at J to 0 bases, leaving 4 bases not matched to a gene. Germline V CDR1 and CDR2: SGHVS, FNYEAQ. The CDR3 spells CASSQTGEAKNIQYF. CDR3 sequence (DNA): TGTGCCAGCAGCCAAACAGGGGAAGCCAAAAACATTCAGTACTTC.

The sample holds a few counts of this clonotype. V usage is TRBV5-1 and J usage is TRBJ2-5, with 10 positions matching TRBD2. From germline, CDR1 is SGHRS and CDR2 YFSETQ. Trimming took 4 bases from V and 5 from J; bases not matched to a gene: 8. The CDR3 runs to 15 residues. The CDR3: CASSPGLAMTETQYF. In DNA form, the CDR3 reads TGCGCCAGCAGCCCGGGACTAGCGATGACGGAGACCCAGTACTTC.

In this sample, this clonotype turned up a few times. The genes are TRBV13 and TRBJ1-4; TRBD1 matches 7 bases. The length of the CDR3 is 15 residues. Germline trimming cut 4 bases from V and 5 bases from J; bases unmatched to any gene: 7. Germline CDR1 reads PRHDT; CDR2 reads FYEKMQ (reference sequence). CDR3 residues: CASSSPGQPNEKLFF. CDR3 sequence (DNA): TGTGCCAGCAGCTCTCCGGGACAGCCGAATGAAAAACTGTTTTTT.

Turning to this clonotype: A much larger clone is a single base away; this may be a read error. This CDR3 fails to terminate in the conserved phenylalanine or tryptophan, so it likely reflects a read error. The rearrangement uses TRBV18 and TRBJ2-5; TRBD2 agrees at 7 bases. This CDR3 is 14 amino acids long. Germline CDR1 is KGHSH and CDR2 is LQKENI. Germline trimming cut 6 bases from V and 5 bases from J; bases unmatched to any gene: 9. CDR3 in amino acids: CASSREPTGETQYS. Here the CDR3 DNA reads TGTGCCAGCTCGCGGGAGCCGACGGGGGAGACCCAGTACTCC.

V usage is TRBV27 and J usage is TRBJ2-7; D gene ambiguous. Germline-derived CDR1 and CDR2 are MNHEY and SMNVEV (reference sequence). V was clipped by 4 bases and J by 3 bases, with 19 bases between them. The CDR3 runs to 16 residues. CDR3 residues: CASSWVQQPVFYEQYF. Here the CDR3 DNA reads TGTGCCAGCAGTTGGGTTCAGCAGCCCGTATTCTACGAGCAGTACTTC.

The V gene is TRBV11-3, the J gene TRBJ2-2; a possible D gene is TRBD1 (5 bases). Germline V gene lookup returns CDR1 SGHNT and CDR2 YENEEA. The CDR3 has 16 amino acids. The V gene lost 2 bases and the J gene lost 0 bases, with 10 bases spanning the gap. CDR3 bases: TGTGCCAGCAGCTTACGTGGGGCGGCGAACACCGGGGAGCTGTTTTTT. Amino acids: CASSLRGAANTGELFF.

V usage is TRBV20-1 and J usage is TRBJ1-3, with 9 nucleotides matching TRBD1. The CDR3 runs to 17 residues. Germline-derived CDR1 and CDR2 are DFQATT and SNEGSKA (reference sequence). V was pared by 2 bases and J by 0 bases, with 8 bases of the junction left unmatched. In nucleotides, the CDR3 is TGCAGTGCTAGAAGGGGGACAGGGTTAAGCTCTGGAAACACCATATATTTT. It yields the protein CSARRGTGLSSGNTIYF.

This clonotype was recorded at least ten times. This chain connects TRBV11-2 to TRBJ2-7, with 7 bases lining up with TRBD1. V lost 3 bases to trimming and J lost 2 bases; unmatched junction nucleotides: 13. The germline CDR1 and CDR2 sequences are SGHAT and FQNNGV. The CDR3 totals 17 residues. CDR3 protein: CASSFSPPGGATYEQYF. The CDR3 DNA reads as TGTGCCAGCAGCTTCTCCCCCCCAGGGGGTGCGACCTACGAGCAGTACTTC.

This chain uses TRBV6-5 with TRBJ1-2; possibly TRBD1 for D (5 bases). The CDR3 is 14 residues long. Germline V gene lookup returns CDR1 MNHEY and CDR2 SVGAGI. Trimming removed 2 bases at V and 7 bases at J, with 14 bases between. CDR3 bases: TGTGCCAGCAGTTACCCGAACGGGGGTGGTGGCTACACCTTC. This sequence encodes CASSYPNGGGGYTF.

The chain carries TRBV13 and TRBJ2-5; 8 positions agree with TRBD2. The CDR3 has 14 amino acids. V lost 6 bases, J lost 4 bases, and 7 bases stayed unmatched. The germline V gene encodes CDR1 PRHDT and CDR2 FYEKMQ (reference sequence). CDR3 in DNA: TGTGCCAGCAGATCAACTACTAGCGGAGAGACCCAGTACTTC. Translating it yields CASRSTTSGETQYF. The whole variable domain, remainder taken from reference TRBV13 and TRBJ2-5, is AAGVIQSPRHLIKEKRETATLKCYPIPRHDTVYWYQQGPGQDPQFLISFYEKMQSDKGSIPDRFSAQQFSDYHSELNMSSLELGDSALYFCASRSTTSGETQYFGPGTRLLVL.

This chain uses TRBV6-1 with TRBJ2-3, with 8 bases that match TRBD2. V was pared by 5 bases and J by 4 bases, with 11 bases of the junction left unmatched. The CDR3 length is 16 residues. Germline loops: CDR1 MNHNS, CDR2 SASEGT. The CDR3 region has the DNA TGTGCCAGCAGTTACGCGCAGAGCGGGAGTGCAGATACGCAGTATTTT. This codes for CASSYAQSGSADTQYF.

The chain is built from TRBV27 and TRBJ1-1; 7 bases map to TRBD1. After removal of 3 bases from V and 0 bases from J, the junction contained 13 bases not matched to a gene. The CDR3 is made up of 18 amino acids. Germline V gene data show CDR1 as MNHEY and CDR2 as SMNVEV (reference sequence). The CDR3 region is CASSFPPDRSKMNTEAFF. The CDR3 DNA is TGTGCCAGCAGTTTTCCCCCGGACAGGTCGAAAATGAACACTGAAGCTTTCTTT.

This clonotype was recorded a few times. The chain is built from TRBV7-9 and TRBJ1-1; TRBD1 might be the D (5 bases). The CDR3 has 16 amino acids. Trimming left V 1 base short and J 1 base short, with 13 bases between. Germline V gene data show CDR1 as SEHNR and CDR2 as FQNEAQ (reference sequence). In DNA, the CDR3 is TGTGCCAGCAGCTTAGAAGGAGGAGGGGCGAACACTGAAGCTTTCTTT. As protein: CASSLEGGGANTEAFF.

This clonotype has at least ten counts. The chain couples TRBV3-1 to TRBJ2-2; no firm D call. With 1 base removed from V and 4 bases from J, the gap between germline ends came to 10 bases. The CDR3 spans 15 residues. Germline loops: CDR1 LGHDT, CDR2 YNNKEL (reference sequence). Written as DNA, the CDR3 is TGTGCCAGCAGCCAAGCGGAGACGGGCACCGGGGAGCTGTTTTTT. Protein product: CASSQAETGTGELFF.

This clonotype was picked up many times. The chain carries TRBV12-3 or TRBV12-4 and TRBJ1-2, with a weak D call TRBD1 (5 bases). Trimming shortened V by 7 bases and J by 2 bases, and 17 bases separated the two germline ends. The CDR3 consists of 15 residues. Written as DNA, the CDR3 is TGTGCCAGCACTGCCAATCAGGGACTCAACTATGGCTACACCTTC. This sequence encodes CASTANQGLNYGYTF.

The chain has TRBV2 and TRBJ2-3; D not resolved. Germline V gives CDR1 SNHLY, CDR2 FYNNEI. Trimming cost V 6 bases and J 5 bases, with 12 bases left between them. CDR3 size: 13 residues. In DNA, the CDR3 is TGTGCCAGCAGGGACGCGTCGAGAGATACGCAGTATTTT. This codes for CASRDASRDTQYF.

This clonotype was seen only a few times. V gene TRBV13 combines with J gene TRBJ2-2, with 9 bases aligning to TRBD1. The V gene's germline CDR1 is PRHDT and CDR2 FYEKMQ (reference sequence). J lost 7 bases, V lost 6 bases, and 15 bases had no gene match. The CDR3 runs 17 residues. The CDR3 region is CASSSDLGTGPGGELFF. The CDR3 DNA reads as TGTGCCAGCAGTTCCGACCTCGGGACAGGGCCGGGCGGGGAGCTGTTTTTT.

This clonotype has at least ten counts. The V and J genes are TRBV7-2 and TRBJ2-2; 7 bases agree with TRBD2. V shed 10 bases and J 5 bases; nucleotides not matched to a gene: 13. The CDR3 consists of 15 residues. Germline V gene data show CDR1 as SGHTA and CDR2 as FQGNSA. CDR3 sequence: CAILLQRGGTGELFF. CDR3 nucleotide sequence: TGTGCCATCCTCCTCCAGCGGGGAGGGACCGGGGAGCTGTTTTTT.

V and J are TRBV10-3 and TRBJ1-6, with TRBD1 as a possible D gene (5 bases). Trimming stripped 6 bases from V and 8 bases from J, with 11 bases between. From germline, CDR1 is ENHRY and CDR2 SYGVKD. The CDR3 extends over 13 amino acids. CDR3 in amino acids: CAISRTYHSPLHF. CDR3 sequence (DNA): TGTGCCATCAGCAGGACATATCATTCACCCCTCCACTTT.